This passage covers 14 T cell receptor beta chains from one sample sequenced in a study of T cell responses to AZD1222 COVID-19 vaccine. Using immunoSEQ multiplex PCR, the repertoire was profiled, and TCRdb retains in-frame clones only, with some absent. The table shows over 100,000 clones, with 85% to 95% occurring only once. Sample: peripheral blood, taken on day 0 of AZD1222 vaccination. These receptors originate from an adult in good health.

CDR3 coding DNA: TGTGCCAGCAGCTTGGGCCCTGACAGTAACTATGGCTACACCTTC. Translated: CASSLGPDSNYGYTF. The rearrangement links TRBV5-4 to TRBJ1-2, with D maybe TRBD1 (5 bases). This CDR3 has 15 amino acids. Trimming removed 0 bases from V and 1 base from J, with 10 bases in between. In germline, CDR1 is SGHNT, CDR2 YYREEE (reference sequence).

The genes are TRBV11-2 and TRBJ2-2; maybe TRBD1 (6 bases). Germline V lookup: CDR1 SGHAT, CDR2 FQNNGV. V gave up 1 base and J gave up 2 bases, with 14 bases separating them. The CDR3 loop spans 17 amino acids. CDR3 DNA: TGTGCCAGCAGCTTAGCTTCAGGGGCCGCTAACACCGGGGAGCTGTTTTTT. Protein product: CASSLASGAANTGELFF.

V usage is TRBV25-1 and J usage is TRBJ1-2, with TRBD1 identical over 10 bases. The CDR3 covers 13 residues. V shed 4 bases, J shed 8 bases, and the junction held 4 bases outside the gene matches. Germline CDR1 reads MGHDK; CDR2 reads SYGVNS. The CDR3 here is CASSGQGAWGYTF. The CDR3 bases are TGTGCCAGCAGTGGACAGGGGGCGTGGGGCTACACCTTC.

J is TRBJ2-7 and V is TRBV6-2 or TRBV6-3; D tentatively fits TRBD1 or TRBD2 (6 bases each). The CDR3 has 13 residues. The V gene lost 2 bases and the J gene lost 6 bases, with 11 bases spanning the gap. Per the germline V gene, CDR1 is MNHEY and CDR2 is SVGEGT. The CDR3 coding sequence is TGTGCCAGCAGTTACGCTCGGGGGCGCGAGCAGTACTTC. This sequence encodes CASSYARGREQYF.

The chain employs TRBV6-5 and TRBJ1-1; 7 nucleotides agree with TRBD1. The CDR3 has 15 residues. Germline CDR1 reads MNHEY; CDR2 reads SVGAGI. J lost 11 bases, V lost 7 bases, and 19 bases had no gene match. In DNA, the CDR3 is TGTGCCAGCAATAACGGATATAGCGGACAGGTATGGGCTTTCTTT. It translates to CASNNGYSGQVWAFF.

The CDR3 nucleotides read TGTGCCAGCAGCTTAGAATCGGCAGGGACCTATGGCTACACCTTC. This codes for CASSLESAGTYGYTF. V and J are TRBV7-2 and TRBJ1-2; the D gene is possibly TRBD1 (5 bases). Germline-derived CDR1 and CDR2 are SGHTA and FQGNSA. This CDR3 spans 15 amino acids. V lost 1 base, J lost 4 bases, and 13 bases lay in between.

The J gene is TRBJ2-1, the V gene TRBV28, with 15 bases matching TRBD2. Germline CDR1 is MDHEN and CDR2 is SYDVKM. Trimming took 6 bases from V and 9 from J; bases not matched to a gene: 6. The CDR3 totals 15 residues. In DNA form, the CDR3 reads TGTGCCAGCAGATTGGGACTAGCGGGAGGCGGTGAGCAGTTCTTC. Translated, it gives CASRLGLAGGGEQFF.

The CDR3 loop reads CASSPRDSPNEKLFF. The CDR3 nucleotides are TGTGCCAGCAGCCCCAGGGACAGTCCTAATGAAAAACTGTTTTTT. The chain couples TRBV5-4 to TRBJ1-4; 7 bases map to TRBD1. The trim removed 4 bases at V and 3 bases at J, leaving 6 bases unmatched. The CDR3 runs to 15 residues. Germline CDR1 is SGHNT and CDR2 is YYREEE (reference sequence). Together with reference TRBV5-4 and TRBJ1-4, the CDR3 gives the full variable domain: ETGVTQSPTHLIKTRGQQVTLRCSSQSGHNTVSWYQQALGQGPQFIFQYYREEENGRGNFPPRFSGLQFPNYSSELNVNALELDDSALYLCASSPRDSPNEKLFFGSGTQLSVL.

The chain combines TRBV9 with TRBJ1-1; 9 bases fit TRBD1. Germline loops: CDR1 SGDLS, CDR2 YYNGEE. This CDR3 spans 15 amino acids. Unmatched junction bases numbered 5, after V lost 4 bases and J lost 1 base. CDR3 residues: CASSTGQGQNTEAFF. CDR3 bases: TGTGCCAGCAGCACCGGACAGGGGCAGAACACTGAAGCTTTCTTT.

V usage is TRBV10-3 and J usage is TRBJ1-1; TRBD1 is a possible D gene (6 bases). The V end lost 11 bases, the J end lost 0 bases, and 13 bases lay between the germline ends. The CDR3 runs 13 residues. Germline V gene data show CDR1 as ENHRY and CDR2 as SYGVKD. The CDR3 region is CAVLGGMNTEAFF. Here the CDR3 DNA reads TGTGCCGTTCTAGGGGGGATGAACACTGAAGCTTTCTTT.

The rearrangement links TRBV7-9 to TRBJ2-1; a possible D gene is TRBD1 (5 bases). CDR1 and CDR2 from the germline V gene are SEHNR and FQNEAQ (reference sequence). Trimming pared 3 bases from V and 6 bases from J, leaving 6 bases between. CDR3 length equals 12 residues. Here the CDR3 DNA reads TGTGCCAGCAGCTTCGACAGCAATGAGCAGTTCTTC. Translating it yields CASSFDSNEQFF.

This sequence joins TRBV7-3 and TRBJ2-7; D gene uncertain. Trimming removed 5 bases at V and 5 bases at J, with 13 bases between. This CDR3 has 13 residues. The germline V gene has CDR1 SGHTA and CDR2 FQGTGA. CDR3 residues: CASSPSIQHEQYF. The CDR3 nucleotides are TGTGCCAGCAGCCCCAGTATACAGCACGAGCAGTACTTC.

The chain joins TRBV7-8 to TRBJ1-4; the D is unclear. CDR1 and CDR2 (germline): SGHVS, FQNEAQ. The CDR3 totals 15 residues. Between the trimmed V and J ends, which lost 1 base and 4 bases, there was a span of 10 bases. The CDR3 loop is CASSLDGVRNEKLFF. CDR3 bases: TGTGCCAGCAGCTTAGATGGGGTCCGTAATGAAAAACTGTTTTTT. Looking up the rest from reference TRBV7-8 and TRBJ1-4 gives the full variable domain: GAGVSQSPRYKVAKRGQDVALRCDPISGHVSLFWYQQALGQGPEFLTYFQNEAQLDKSGLPSDRFFAERPEGSVSTLKIQRTQQEDSAVYLCASSLDGVRNEKLFFGSGTQLSVL.

The count of this clone is one. This sequence joins TRBV4-1 and TRBJ1-2, with unresolved D. V shed 0 bases and J shed 5 bases, with 16 bases lying between them. The length of the CDR3 is 16 residues. The germline V gene encodes CDR1 MGHRA and CDR2 YSYEKL. The DNA for the CDR3 is TGCGCCAGCAGCCAAGATCGGCGGCAGCCCTCTTATGGCTACACCTTC. Protein: CASSQDRRQPSYGYTF.